This TCR beta chain is from a study of T cell responses to AZD1222 COVID-19 vaccine (dated by TCRdb to about 2021). Background for the entire study: A total of 233 trial participants underwent TCR sequencing, of whom 207 had received two doses of AZD1222 and about 25 had received two doses of the MenACWY control vaccine. Trial participants were enrolled by age into subgroups of 18-55, 56-69 and 70-plus years, and about 150, 27 and 61 TCR-sequenced participants, respectively, were included in these subgroups. Here is what the overall study found, with its caveats: Most participants were white British and females outnumbered males, and the authors suggested that clonal diversity may have been underestimated. The vaccine-associated CD4 TCRs covered the entire spike protein, and the dominant responses fell in regions 160-218 and 743-854. Because no samples from the day 14 peak response were available, repertoires could be characterized only after the peak T cell response. Only 5 to 7 AZD1222 recipients were SARS-CoV-2 seropositive at baseline, limiting conclusions about previously exposed vaccinees. The 56-69-year group was small, and its depth increase did not reach significance, likely because of low power. After two AZD1222 doses, spike-specific TCR breadth and depth were significantly higher than at day 0 and than in MenACWY recipients. Reportedly, close to half of the unique spike-specific TCRs recognized epitopes lying outside the regions that are mutated in the B.1.351 and B.1.1.7 variants.

On this clone itself: The target of this receptor is not known. One base away there is no much larger clone; base qualities are not given.

Sequences LGHNA (CDR1) and YNFKEQ (CDR2) are obtained from the germline V gene. Spanning cysteine to phenylalanine, the CDR3 consists of 18 amino acids. Kept here is only the CDR3 DNA, which spans 54 bases and is read in frame from base 1. Trimming at the junction amounts to 0 bases on V and 4 bases on J, and the germline ends lie 19 bases apart. The CDR3 regions of human TCRbeta chains were analyzed by immunosequencing. The study's own analysis went as follows. TCRs in the repertoires were compared against a reference library of SARS-CoV-2-specific TCRs that had been generated with the MIRA antigen-specificity platform. Breadth was defined as the fraction of unique TCRs that were SARS-CoV-2-associated. Depth was defined as the fraction of total T cells that were SARS-CoV-2-associated. Using the MIRA data, every spike-specific TCR was mapped to the spike region that the TCR reacted to and assigned to either a CD4 or a CD8 class. Log10-transformed breadth and depth values were compared by one-way ANOVA with Sidak's multiple comparisons tests. TCRdb stores this immuneACCESS table with in-frame sequences only. Part of the clones is absent; in the studies checked, under half of the shortfall reflects unresolved V genes, and no reason is known for the rest. The D gene and trimming were derived from the DNA, and the V and J assignments and clone size from that table. The sample yields over 110,000 clones; roughly nine tenths were counted once. Roughly 10% of the sample goes to the ten largest clones.

Explained via the paper, the time point label denotes: about 28 days (+/-7) after the second vaccine dose. AZD1222 recipients whose second dose came at about 4 weeks and those whose second dose came at about 12 weeks were combined into one group, since spike-specific TCR depth and breadth did not differ between the two schedules. Vaccinee samples were obtained from the UK trials COV001 and COV002, which included a single-blind randomized controlled phase 2/3 trial of AZD1222 (ChAdOx1 nCoV-19) in healthy adults. For TCRbeta chain sequencing, PBMC samples were collected from trial participants at day 0 and at day 28 after the second dose.

The source of this sequence is an adult who received the AZD1222 COVID-19 vaccine. Recombination linked TRBV4-2 to TRBJ1-3; possibly the D gene is TRBD1, per 6 matching bases. The sequences come from peripheral blood, collected 28 days after the second AZD1222 dose. CDR3 sequence: CASSQDLRTAPRGNTIYF. The bases are TGTGCCAGCAGCCAAGATCTTAGGACAGCCCCGAGAGGAAACACCATATATTTT.